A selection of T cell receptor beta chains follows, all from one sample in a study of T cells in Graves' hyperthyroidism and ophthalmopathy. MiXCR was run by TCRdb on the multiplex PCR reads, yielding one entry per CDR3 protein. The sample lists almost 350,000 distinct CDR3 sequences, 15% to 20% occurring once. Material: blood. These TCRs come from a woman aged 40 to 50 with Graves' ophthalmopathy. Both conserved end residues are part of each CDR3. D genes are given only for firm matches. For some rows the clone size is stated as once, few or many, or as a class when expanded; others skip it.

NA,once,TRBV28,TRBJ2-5,TGTGCCAGAAGCCATGGACTACAAGAGACACAGTACTTC,CARSHGLQETQYF
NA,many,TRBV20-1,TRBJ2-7,TGCAGTGCTTCTACCGGGAGCTCCTACGAGCAGTACTTC,CSASTGSSYEQYF
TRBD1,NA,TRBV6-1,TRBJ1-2,TGTGCCAGCAGCAGGGACAGCTGGGAGGGTGGCTACACCTTC,CASSRDSWEGGYTF
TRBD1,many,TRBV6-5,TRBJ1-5,TGTGCCAGCATCTTCGAGACAGGGAGAACCGAGCCCCAGCATTTT,CASIFETGRTEPQHF
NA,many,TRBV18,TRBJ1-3,TGTGCCAGCTCACCGGCCGGCGACGCCATATATTTT,CASSPAGDAIYF
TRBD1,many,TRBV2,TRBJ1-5,TGTGCCAGCAGACGGGACAGGGGCAATCAGCCCCAGCATTTT,CASRRDRGNQPQHF
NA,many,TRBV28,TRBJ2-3,TGTGCCAGCAGTTTTCTGGGCGGCACCAGCACAGATACGCAGTATTTT,CASSFLGGTSTDTQYF
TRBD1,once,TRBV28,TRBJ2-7,TGTGCCAGCAGTGCCGGGACAGTACCCTACGAGCAGTACTTC,CASSAGTVPYEQYF
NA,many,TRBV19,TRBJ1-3,TGTGCCAGTAGAAGAAAAACAGGGTTTTCGGCTGGAAACACCATATATTTT,CASRRKTGFSAGNTIYF
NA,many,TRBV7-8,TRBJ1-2,TGTGCCAGCACCGACAGGTTAGCTAACTATGGCTACACCTTC,CASTDRLANYGYTF
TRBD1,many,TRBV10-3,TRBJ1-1,TGTGCCATCAGGACAGGGCTGAACACTGAAGCTTTCTTT,CAIRTGLNTEAFF
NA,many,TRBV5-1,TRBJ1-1,TGCGCCAGCAGCTTGGTAGTGGGATACACTGAAGCTTTCTTT,CASSLVVGYTEAFF
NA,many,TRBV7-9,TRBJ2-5,TGTGCCAGCAGCTCCCTACGAGGGTCGGGACAAGAGACCCAGTACTTC,CASSSLRGSGQETQYF
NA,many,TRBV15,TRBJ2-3,TGTGCCACCAGCAAAAGCACAGATACGCAGTATTTT,CATSKSTDTQYF
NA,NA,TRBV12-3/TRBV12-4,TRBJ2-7,TGTGCCAGCGCCGTAGCGGCCCAGCGGCACGAGCAGTACTTC,CASAVAAQRHEQYF
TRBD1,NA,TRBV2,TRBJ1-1,TGTGCCAGTAAGGGACAGATGAACACTGAAGCTTTCTTT,CASKGQMNTEAFF
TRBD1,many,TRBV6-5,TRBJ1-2,TGTGCCAGCAGCGTTATAGGGACAGCCAGCTATGGCTACACCTTC,CASSVIGTASYGYTF
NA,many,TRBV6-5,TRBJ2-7,TGTGCCAGCAGTCGGGGCCGAACAGGGTTGGGCGAGCAGTACTTC,CASSRGRTGLGEQYF
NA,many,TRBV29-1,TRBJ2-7,TGCAGCGTTGAATTGTTGGGGTTGAACTACGAGCAGTACTTC,CSVELLGLNYEQYF
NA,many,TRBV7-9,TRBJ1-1,TGTGCCAGCAGCTTACCGTCTTCGGCTGAAGCTTTCTTT,CASSLPSSAEAFF